This T cell receptor beta chain was documented in a study of blood T cell repertoires in COVID-19. The CDR3 has 13 amino acids. Trimming took 6 bases from V and 11 from J, leaving 19 bases between them. In germline, CDR1 is LGHDT, CDR2 YNNKEL (reference sequence). Sequencing was performed with immunoSEQ multiplex PCR; in TCRdb, only in-frame clones are kept and a portion is missing. This table holds roughly 50,000 clones, roughly four fifths found once. The sequencing sample was made of peripheral blood. V usage is TRBV3-1 (or the pseudogene TRBV3-2) and J usage is TRBJ1-1; D is perhaps TRBD1 (5 bases). This sequence was found in a man between 40 and 49 years old with acute or convalescent COVID-19. For the CDR3, the DNA is TGTGCCAGCAGAAAAGGGGAGGAAAATTCGGCTTTCTTT. Its translation: CASRKGEENSAFF.